This T cell receptor (beta chain) stems from a study of cytomegalovirus exposure and HLA in healthy donors. In the study overall: Unique TCRs numbering roughly 85 million, obtained from HLA-typed donors, made up an early data release. The study's findings and limits: The authors judged a highly shared variant cluster likely a sequencing artifact. It has been reported that TCR beta sequences accurately predicted the HLA-A and HLA-B alleles of most subjects.

A multiplex PCR was run with 60 Vbeta primers and 13 Jbeta primers. The table came from immunoSEQ multiplex PCR; TCRdb's copy has only in-frame clones and leaves some out. The sample has about 210,000 clones; approximately 80% are singletons. A word on this clone: Its antigen is still unknown.

Looked up from germline, CDR1 is SGHRS and CDR2 is YFSETQ. The CDR3 is 14 amino acids. V was clipped by 6 bases and J by 4 bases; unmatched bases: 6. V is TRBV5-1 and J is TRBJ2-3; TRBD1 agrees at 9 bases. The specimen sequenced was PBMCs. This clonotype was obtained from a woman aged 45-65 years in good health and CMV-seropositive. CDR3 DNA sequence: TGCGCCAGCATACCGGGACAGGGTTCAGATACGCAGTATTTT. It translates to CASIPGQGSDTQYF.